Listed below are T cell receptor beta chains from one sample, sequenced in a study of T cell responses to AZD1222 COVID-19 vaccine. Using immunoSEQ multiplex PCR, the repertoire was profiled, and TCRdb retains in-frame clones only, with some absent. The sample contains roughly 97,000 clones, around nine tenths of which appear only once. Sample: peripheral blood, taken on day 0 of AZD1222 vaccination. All receptors derive from an adult in good health. Each CDR3 is given with its conserved first and last residue. The D gene is left open where the match is weak. Clone size is given for some rows only: seen once, a few or many times, or a class if the clone is expanded.

j_call: TRBJ2-7; v_call: TRBV7-9; d_call: TRBD1; clone_size: NA; cdr3_nt: TGTGCCAGCAGCTTACGACAGGGCTCCTACGAGCAGTACTTC; cdr3_aa: CASSLRQGSYEQYF
j_call: TRBJ2-7; v_call: TRBV30; d_call: NA; clone_size: NA; cdr3_nt: TGTGCCTGGAGTATCCGTCGGCCACCCAACGAGCAGTACTTC; cdr3_aa: CAWSIRRPPNEQYF
j_call: TRBJ2-3; v_call: TRBV7-2; d_call: TRBD2; clone_size: NA; cdr3_nt: TGTGCCAGCAGCTCCCCAGAGCGGGGATTAGATACGCAGTATTTT; cdr3_aa: CASSSPERGLDTQYF
j_call: TRBJ2-2; v_call: TRBV28; d_call: NA; clone_size: NA; cdr3_nt: TGTGCCAGCGAGACCTTTGGTACCGGGGAGCTGTTTTTT; cdr3_aa: CASETFGTGELFF
j_call: TRBJ1-2; v_call: TRBV7-9; d_call: NA; clone_size: NA; cdr3_nt: TGTGCCAGCAGCTTAGGCCTACGACCTAACTATGGCTACACCTTC; cdr3_aa: CASSLGLRPNYGYTF
j_call: TRBJ1-5; v_call: TRBV5-8; d_call: NA; clone_size: once; cdr3_nt: TGTGCCAGCAGCTTGGGGCAAGAGAAAAATCAGCCCCAGCATTTT; cdr3_aa: CASSLGQEKNQPQHF
j_call: TRBJ1-1; v_call: TRBV29-1; d_call: TRBD1; clone_size: NA; cdr3_nt: TGCAGCGTTGGACAGGGCGTAGGCACTGAAGCTTTCTTT; cdr3_aa: CSVGQGVGTEAFF
j_call: TRBJ2-3; v_call: TRBV7-9; d_call: NA; clone_size: NA; cdr3_nt: TGTGCCAGCAGTCTATGGGTCGCAGGCGAGGACACAGATACGCAGTATTTT; cdr3_aa: CASSLWVAGEDTDTQYF
j_call: TRBJ1-4; v_call: TRBV2; d_call: NA; clone_size: few; cdr3_nt: TGTGCCAGCAGTGAATGGGTGAGACAGACTAATGAAAAACTGTTTTTT; cdr3_aa: CASSEWVRQTNEKLFF
j_call: TRBJ2-4; v_call: TRBV4-2; d_call: NA; clone_size: NA; cdr3_nt: TGTGCCAGCAGCCAAGAAGAGTGGCATCGCACCGGCAGCAAAAACATTCAGTACTTC; cdr3_aa: CASSQEEWHRTGSKNIQYF
j_call: TRBJ2-1; v_call: TRBV12-5; d_call: TRBD2; clone_size: NA; cdr3_nt: TGTGCTAGTGGTCTAGCGGGAGAGATTTACAATGAGCAGTTCTTC; cdr3_aa: CASGLAGEIYNEQFF
j_call: TRBJ2-7; v_call: TRBV14; d_call: NA; clone_size: once; cdr3_nt: TGTGCCAGCAGCCAAATGCCGACAGGCTCCTACGAGCAGTACTTC; cdr3_aa: CASSQMPTGSYEQYF
j_call: TRBJ1-4; v_call: TRBV5-8; d_call: NA; clone_size: NA; cdr3_nt: TGTGCCAGCAGCCTCACCGGGTCCCGAGGCGAAAAACTGTTTTTT; cdr3_aa: CASSLTGSRGEKLFF
j_call: TRBJ1-5; v_call: TRBV5-1; d_call: TRBD1; clone_size: NA; cdr3_nt: TGCGCCAGCAGCTTTGACAGGGATCAGCCCCAGCATTTT; cdr3_aa: CASSFDRDQPQHF
j_call: TRBJ1-1; v_call: TRBV19; d_call: TRBD1; clone_size: NA; cdr3_nt: TGTGCCAGTAGTACCCCGACAGGGGGAAAAAGAATCGCTGAAGCTTTCTTT; cdr3_aa: CASSTPTGGKRIAEAFF
j_call: TRBJ1-4; v_call: TRBV18; d_call: NA; clone_size: NA; cdr3_nt: TGTGCCAGCTCCTCAGTTTCCAATGAAAAACTGTTTTTT; cdr3_aa: CASSSVSNEKLFF
j_call: TRBJ1-1; v_call: TRBV27; d_call: TRBD1; clone_size: NA; cdr3_nt: TGTGCCAGCAGTTCCCGGGACAGGGGTTGGCGAGCTTTCTTT; cdr3_aa: CASSSRDRGWRAFF
j_call: TRBJ2-7; v_call: TRBV24-1; d_call: NA; clone_size: NA; cdr3_nt: TGTGCCACCAGTATGCGGGCGGGGGAGCAGTACTTC; cdr3_aa: CATSMRAGEQYF